This TCR beta chain derives from a study of T cells after yellow fever vaccination. Study conclusions and caveats: Most primary-vaccination clones recurred post-booster (about 96% CD4, about 87% CD8). The secondary response was weaker but peaked faster, day 5 versus 15.

Each CDR3 protein is one row after TCRdb ran MiXCR on the 5' RACE reads. Of some 120,000 distinct CDR3 sequences listed, approximately 8.4% are singletons. Trimming stripped 0 bases from V and 7 bases from J, with 16 bases between. Germline CDR1 reads LNHDA; CDR2 reads SQIVND (reference sequence). The CDR3 is 16 amino acids. This clonotype was counted between two and nine times. Antigen: not known. This rearrangement joins TRBV19 to TRBJ2-1; D possibly corresponds to TRBD2 (6 bases). The source is a man between 18 and 29 years old who received the YFV17D yellow fever vaccine. The sequences come from CD8+ T cells sorted from PBMCs, collected on the day of the yellow fever booster vaccination. The CDR3 sequence: CASSIEGGGVRNEQFF. DNA of the CDR3: TGTGCCAGTAGTATAGAAGGTGGCGGGGTAAGGAATGAGCAGTTCTTC.